Following are 29 T cell receptor beta chains from one sample sequenced in a study of T cell repertoires in cytomegalovirus infection (dated 2019 in TCRdb). Sequenced using an Illumina HiSeq 1500. The raw public data were reprocessed by TCRdb itself: fastp quality trimming at Q25, MiXCR clonotype calling, in-frame beta chains only. Entries are consolidated by CDR3 protein sequence, retaining the most common genes and DNA. The sample has approximately 500,000 distinct CDR3 sequences on record, around 10% of them singletons. The top ten clones comprise about a tenth of the sample. The sequenced sample was PBMCs. These receptors all come from a human donor in good health (CMV status not recorded). Some clones in this sample may be carry-over from other donors' samples.

This clonotype has at least ten counts. The chain has TRBV4-1 and TRBJ1-2, with a weak D call TRBD1 (6 bases). The CDR3 totals 14 residues. Trimming stripped 0 bases from V and 2 bases from J, with 7 bases between. CDR1 MGHRA and CDR2 YSYEKL come from the germline V gene. The CDR3 loop reads CASSQDRGNYGYTF. As DNA, the CDR3 is TGCGCCAGCAGCCAAGATAGGGGGAACTATGGCTACACCTTC.

This clonotype showed up many times. The chain links TRBV7-2 to TRBJ1-3; D gene unclear. CDR3 size: 15 residues. Trimming stripped 1 base from V and 1 base from J, with 8 bases between. CDR1 is SGHTA and CDR2 is FQGNSA in the germline V gene. CDR3 residues: CASSLERFSGNTIYF. In DNA, the CDR3 is TGTGCCAGCAGCTTAGAGAGGTTTTCTGGAAACACCATATATTTT.

This clonotype was seen more than once but under ten times. V usage is TRBV20-1 and J usage is TRBJ2-1, with 7 positions matching TRBD2. V lost 3 bases, J lost 4 bases, and 3 bases stayed unmatched. The germline V gene encodes CDR1 DFQATT and CDR2 SNEGSKA (reference sequence). The CDR3 contains 13 residues. CDR3 loop: CSARTSSYNEQFF. The CDR3 nucleotides read TGCAGTGCTAGGACTAGCTCATACAATGAGCAGTTCTTC.

As concerns this clonotype: A much larger clone lies a single base off, so this may be a read error. This chain uses TRBV7-9 with TRBJ1-6; D gene ambiguous. Germline V gene lookup returns CDR1 SEHNR and CDR2 FQNEAQ (reference sequence). CDR3 size: 13 residues. CDR3 nucleotides: TGTGCCAGCAGCTTACGGATCAATTCACCCCTCCGCTTT. Protein: CASSLRINSPLRF.

This clonotype was detected many times. The rearrangement links TRBV5-1 to TRBJ2-2; no clear D. CDR1 and CDR2 from the germline V gene are SGHRS and YFSETQ. The V end lost 4 bases, the J end lost 4 bases, and 20 bases lay between the germline ends. This CDR3 contains 17 residues. CDR3 sequence: CASSLPSTEGSTGELFF. The CDR3 DNA reads TGCGCCAGCAGCCTTCCGTCCACAGAAGGTAGCACCGGGGAGCTGTTTTTT. The complete variable domain, with remaining parts taken from reference TRBV5-1 and TRBJ2-2, reads KAGVTQTPRYLIKTRGQQVTLSCSPISGHRSVSWYQQTPGQGLQFLFEYFSETQRNKGNFPGRFSGRQFSNSRSEMNVSTLELGDSALYLCASSLPSTEGSTGELFFGEGSRLTVL.

This clonotype was found many times. The rearrangement links TRBV7-6 to TRBJ2-5; D unresolved. V lost 5 bases and J lost 5, with 6 bases in between. CDR3 length: 11 amino acids. Germline values: CDR1 SGHVS, CDR2 FNYEAQ. The CDR3 coding sequence is TGTGCCAGCAGCCCTAGTGAGACCCAGTACTTC. Its protein is CASSPSETQYF.

The gene calls are TRBV14 and TRBJ1-3; D is perhaps TRBD1 (5 bases). V shed 4 bases and J shed 0 bases, with 13 bases lying between them. CDR1 and CDR2 from the germline V gene are SGHDN and FVKESK. This CDR3 is built from 16 residues. The CDR3 is CASSPLGPSSGNTIYF. The CDR3, as DNA: TGTGCCAGCAGCCCATTGGGACCAAGCTCTGGAAACACCATATATTTT.

This clonotype came up many times. The genes are TRBV6-6 and TRBJ1-2; D is uncertain. This CDR3 has 13 amino acids. V was clipped by 2 bases and J by 8 bases, with 12 bases between them. Germline CDR1 and CDR2: MNHNY and SVGAGI (reference sequence). The CDR3 DNA sequence: TGTGCCAGCAGTTACAAGGAGGGAGGCGGCTACACCTTC. Amino acid sequence: CASSYKEGGGYTF.

This clonotype occurred many times. This sequence joins TRBV7-8 and TRBJ2-2, with 11 nucleotides matching TRBD2. The germline gives CDR1 SGHVS, CDR2 FQNEAQ. V trimming: 1 base; J trimming: 6 bases; junction bases outside the gene matches: 13. CDR3 length equals 19 residues. The CDR3 region has the DNA TGTGCCAGCAGCTTAGTTTTTAGCGGGAGGGAGGATTTGGCCGGGGAGCTGTTTTTT. This sequence encodes CASSLVFSGREDLAGELFF.

This clonotype has a handful of counts. This chain links TRBV19 with TRBJ1-1, with D uncertain. Germline V gene data show CDR1 as LNHDA and CDR2 as SQIVND (reference sequence). This CDR3 region has 14 residues. Trimming took 7 bases from V and 2 from J, leaving 14 bases between them. CDR3 loop: CASNFGGSNTEAFF. The CDR3 region has the DNA TGTGCCAGTAATTTTGGAGGGAGTAACACTGAAGCTTTCTTT.

A few counts support this clonotype. The chain joins TRBV12-3 or TRBV12-4 to TRBJ2-5; 7 bases line up with TRBD2. This CDR3 comprises 12 residues. Unmatched junction bases numbered 0, after V lost 5 bases and J lost 3 bases. The CDR3 region is CASSTSEETQYF. The CDR3 DNA follows: TGTGCCAGCAGTACTAGCGAAGAGACCCAGTACTTC.

This chain connects TRBV5-4 to TRBJ1-1, with 7 bases identical to TRBD1. Trimming cost V 4 bases and J 0 bases; bases outside gene matches: 6. The CDR3 loop spans 15 amino acids. The germline V gene encodes CDR1 SGHNT and CDR2 YYREEE (reference sequence). CDR3 loop: CASSRKQGLNTEAFF. The CDR3 DNA reads as TGTGCCAGCAGCCGTAAACAGGGGTTGAACACTGAAGCTTTCTTT.

This clonotype was recorded a few times. CDR3 loop: CASTRTAQETQYF. The CDR3 DNA sequence: TGTGCCAGCACCAGGACTGCTCAAGAGACCCAGTACTTC. This sequence joins TRBV3-1 and TRBJ2-5; perhaps TRBD2 as D (5 bases). Deletions cut 7 bases from V and 2 bases from J, with 11 bases between. The length of the CDR3 is 13 residues. The germline V gene encodes CDR1 LGHDT and CDR2 YNNKEL (reference sequence).

Many counts were recorded for this clonotype. The J gene is TRBJ2-2, the V gene TRBV6-5; 7 positions agree with TRBD2. There are 15 residues in the CDR3. Germline V gives CDR1 MNHEY, CDR2 SVGAGI. The V gene end was trimmed by 0 bases and the J gene end by 7 bases; junction bases not matched to a gene: 5. For the CDR3, the DNA is TGTGCCAGCAGTTACTCGATTTGGGAGGGCGGGGAGCTGTTTTTT. As protein: CASSYSIWEGGELFF.

The table lists this clonotype with many counts. The CDR3 protein is CATSGSGNQPQHF. The CDR3 DNA is TGTGCCACCAGTGGGTCCGGCAATCAGCCCCAGCATTTT. The rearrangement joins TRBV24-1 to TRBJ1-5; D is unresolved. Germline CDR1 reads KGHDR; CDR2 reads SFDVKD. V gave up 5 bases and J gave up 2 bases, with 6 bases separating them. This CDR3 region has 13 residues.

This clonotype was observed at least ten times. The CDR3 protein is CASSLVSQGISPLHF. DNA of the CDR3: TGTGCCAGCAGCTTAGTGTCACAGGGAATTTCACCCCTCCACTTT. This chain connects TRBV7-9 to TRBJ1-6, with a possible D match to TRBD1 (6 bases). Deletions cut 1 base from V and 9 bases from J, with 13 bases between. The CDR3 covers 15 residues. CDR1 and CDR2 from the germline V gene are SEHNR and FQNEAQ (reference sequence).

V gene TRBV9 combines with J gene TRBJ2-2; 9 nucleotides match TRBD2. The junction had 8 bases not matched to a gene; V was cut back by 3 bases and J by 5 bases. Germline V gives CDR1 SGDLS, CDR2 YYNGEE. The length of the CDR3 is 16 residues. The CDR3, as DNA: TGTGCCAGCAGCGACCCACAGCTAGCGGGAACCGGGGAGCTGTTTTTT. This codes for CASSDPQLAGTGELFF.

At least ten counts were recorded for this clonotype. The chain is built from TRBV7-9 and TRBJ2-7; D may be TRBD1 (5 bases). V was shortened by 4 bases and J by 0 bases, with 16 bases between the two germline ends. CDR3 length equals 16 residues. Germline assignment: CDR1 SEHNR and CDR2 FQNEAQ (reference sequence). The CDR3 coding sequence is TGTGCCAGCAGCTCTACAACGGACGACAGCTCCTACGAGCAGTACTTC. It specifies CASSSTTDDSSYEQYF.

In its sample, this clonotype was seen many times. V and J are TRBV6-1 and TRBJ2-2, with D uncertain. Trimming took 1 base from V and 3 from J, leaving 6 bases between them. Germline V lookup: CDR1 MNHNS, CDR2 SASEGT. The CDR3 sequence is 14 residues long. This CDR3 is CASSEVTDTGELFF. CDR3 in DNA: TGTGCCAGCAGTGAAGTCACAGACACCGGGGAGCTGTTTTTT.

This clonotype was seen a few times. The chain has TRBV12-3 or TRBV12-4 and TRBJ2-1; a weak D match, TRBD2 (6 bases). This CDR3 has 15 residues. Trimming took off 7 bases at V and 1 base at J, with 14 bases between the two ends. CDR3 coding DNA: TGTGCCAGCACCCCCGGGGAGGCGTCCTACAATGAGCAGTTCTTC. Encoded protein: CASTPGEASYNEQFF.

The chain is built from TRBV18 and TRBJ2-7; 11 nucleotides line up with TRBD2. With V trimmed by 4 bases and J by 4 bases, 6 bases remained unmatched. The CDR3 has 15 residues. CDR1 is KGHSH and CDR2 is LQKENI in the germline V gene. Written as DNA, the CDR3 is TGTGCCAGCTCACTGCCGGGACTAGCGGAATACGAGCAGTACTTC. Its translation is CASSLPGLAEYEQYF.

V gene TRBV4-2 combines with J gene TRBJ2-1; a possible D gene is TRBD2 (6 bases). V was clipped by 0 bases and J by 3 bases, with 15 bases between them. CDR1 is LGHNA and CDR2 is YNFKEQ in the germline V gene. This CDR3 is built from 17 residues. CDR3 protein: CASSQDRGSGDYNEQFF. The CDR3 DNA reads as TGTGCCAGCAGCCAAGACCGGGGGAGCGGAGACTACAATGAGCAGTTCTTC.

This chain connects TRBV9 to TRBJ2-1; TRBD2 agrees at 10 bases. V gave up 0 bases and J gave up 6 bases; unmatched junction bases: 3. CDR3 length equals 15 residues. Looked up from germline, CDR1 is SGDLS and CDR2 is YYNGEE. CDR3 residues: CASSVGSGGANEQFF. In DNA form, the CDR3 reads TGTGCCAGCAGCGTAGGGAGCGGGGGGGCCAATGAGCAGTTCTTC.

This clonotype was detected many times. The chain joins TRBV2 to TRBJ1-2, with 7 bases matching TRBD1. The CDR3 loop spans 15 amino acids. Looked up from germline, CDR1 is SNHLY and CDR2 is FYNNEI. Trimming took 6 bases from V and 0 from J; bases not matched to a gene: 7. The CDR3 loop is CASRATGAANYGYTF. As DNA, the CDR3 is TGTGCCAGCAGAGCCACAGGGGCGGCTAACTATGGCTACACCTTC.

A few counts support this clonotype. The rearrangement links TRBV19 to TRBJ1-1; D not certain. The germline gives CDR1 LNHDA, CDR2 SQIVND (reference sequence). This CDR3 has 13 amino acids. Trimming took 5 bases from V and 0 from J, leaving 7 bases between them. The CDR3 loop reads CASSSLMNTEAFF. CDR3 coding DNA: TGTGCCAGTAGTTCACTCATGAACACTGAAGCTTTCTTT.

The chain uses TRBV5-1 and TRBJ1-2; tentative D call: TRBD1 (5 bases). From germline, CDR1 is SGHRS and CDR2 YFSETQ. This CDR3 has 14 residues. The V and J ends lost 4 bases and 0 bases respectively, with 10 bases between them. The CDR3 sequence is CASSPTVTNYGYTF. The CDR3 DNA reads as TGCGCCAGCAGCCCGACAGTTACTAACTATGGCTACACCTTC.

This chain connects TRBV3-1 to TRBJ1-5, with D tentatively TRBD1 (5 bases). There are 13 residues in the CDR3. Trimming pared 2 bases from V and 6 bases from J, leaving 8 bases between. Germline V gene data show CDR1 as LGHDT and CDR2 as YNNKEL (reference sequence). CDR3 residues: CASSQMRGQPQHF. In nucleotides, the CDR3 is TGTGCCAGCAGCCAAATGAGGGGTCAGCCCCAGCATTTT.

The CDR3 protein is CASSSGPEQFF. CDR3 DNA: TGTGCCAGCAGCTCGGGCCCTGAGCAGTTCTTC. J is TRBJ2-1 and V is TRBV7-3; D gene unclear. Per germline, CDR1 SGHTA and CDR2 FQGTGA. The V end lost 4 bases, the J end lost 9 bases, and 7 bases lay between the germline ends. This CDR3 region has 11 residues.

This clonotype has a count of ten or more. This chain joins TRBV2 and TRBJ2-2; TRBD2 matches 8 bases. CDR1 is SNHLY, CDR2 FYNNEI, per germline. This CDR3 has 14 amino acids. J lost 7 bases, V lost 6 bases, and 7 bases had no gene match. Here the CDR3 DNA reads TGTGCCAGCAGAACGGGACTAGGGGGCGGGGAGCTGTTTTTT. It is translated as CASRTGLGGGELFF.